These T cell receptor beta chains were read from a single sample in a study of OX40 agonist ivuxolimab in advanced cancers. This table comes from immunoSEQ multiplex PCR, and its TCRdb copy is limited to in-frame clones, with some not included. The sample comprises about 45,000 clones, around nine tenths of which are singletons, and about 13% rests with the top ten. The input for sequencing was CD4+ or CD8+ T cells sorted from blood, taken in a trial of the OX40 agonist ivuxolimab. All receptors derive from an adult with an advanced solid tumor such as melanoma, head and neck, liver or kidney cancer. Both conserved end residues are part of each CDR3. D genes are given only for firm matches. Size is stated for part of the rows, as once, few or many counts, or as a class when the clone is expanded.

TRBV7-9	-	-	TRBJ2-5	TGTGCCAGCAGCTTACCTCCGGGGGAAGAGACCCAGTACTTC	CASSLPPGEETQYF
TRBV28	TRBD1	-	TRBJ1-5	TGTGCCACCGCGACAGGGGCTCTCCGGCCCCAGCATTTT	CATATGALRPQHF
TRBV4-1	-	-	TRBJ2-7	TGCGCCAGCAGCCAAGTAGCAATTTCTAACGAGCAGTACTTC	CASSQVAISNEQYF
TRBV9	TRBD1	-	TRBJ2-7	TGTGCCAGCAGCGGGGACAGGGCCTACGAGCAGTACTTC	CASSGDRAYEQYF
TRBV7-9	-	-	TRBJ2-5	TGTGCCAGCAGCTCTTCATTTTATTCCGGGACGGGGAAGAAGACCCAGTACTTC	CASSSSFYSGTGKKTQYF
TRBV11-2	-	-	TRBJ2-1	TGTGCCAGCAGCTTATTGTACAATGAGCAGTTCTTC	CASSLLYNEQFF
TRBV6-5	-	-	TRBJ2-2	TGTGCCAGCAGCCCGACGTTCGCGAACACCGGGGAGCTGTTTTTT	CASSPTFANTGELFF
TRBV23-1	TRBD1	-	TRBJ2-7	TGCGCCAGCGATTACCGGGACAGGGGCTACGAGCAGTACTTC	CASDYRDRGYEQYF
TRBV7-6	TRBD2	-	TRBJ2-5	TGTGCCAGCAGCCCCCCAGCGGGGGGGCCGGAGACCCAGTACTTC	CASSPPAGGPETQYF
TRBV4-3	TRBD1	few	TRBJ1-4	TGCGCCAGCAGCCAAGAAGGGGGACAGGGTAATGAAAAACTGTTTTTT	CASSQEGGQGNEKLFF
TRBV4-3	TRBD1	-	TRBJ1-5	TGCGCCAGCAGCCCCGGACAGGGGGCCTCTCAGCCCCAGCATTTT	CASSPGQGASQPQHF
TRBV19	TRBD1	-	TRBJ1-1	TGTGCCAGTAGTATAGATCGAGTAGGGGGCGAGAACACTGAAGCTTTCTTT	CASSIDRVGGENTEAFF
TRBV2	-	-	TRBJ1-5	TGTGCCAGCAGTGAGTGGGAGAGCAATCAGCCCCAGCATTTT	CASSEWESNQPQHF
TRBV19	-	-	TRBJ2-1	TGTGCCAGTAGTAGTGGGGGGGCGAATGAGCAGTTCTTC	CASSSGGANEQFF
TRBV7-9	TRBD2	-	TRBJ2-7	TGTGCCAGCGCCTCGGGACTAGAATACGAGCAGTACTTC	CASASGLEYEQYF
TRBV5-1	-	-	TRBJ1-1	TGCGCCAGCAGCTCTCGGACTAACACTGAAGCTTTCTTT	CASSSRTNTEAFF
TRBV19	-	-	TRBJ1-5	TGTGCCAGTAAGTCAGGGGCTCAGCCCCAGCATTTT	CASKSGAQPQHF
TRBV5-6	-	-	TRBJ2-2	TGTGCCAGCAGCTTGAGGGAAGGGGGGATCCTGAGGGAGCTGTTTTTT	CASSLREGGILRELFF
TRBV7-2	-	-	TRBJ2-7	TGTGCCAGCAGCTTAGTGGAGGGGCCGGGGTTATCCTACGAGCAGTACTTC	CASSLVEGPGLSYEQYF
TRBV9	TRBD2	-	TRBJ2-3	TGTGCCAGCAGCGTAGTCAGCGGGGGACGCACAGATACGCAGTATTTT	CASSVVSGGRTDTQYF
TRBV19	-	-	TRBJ2-4	TGTGCCAGTAAGTTCCAGAACCTTCAGTACTTC	CASKFQNLQYF
TRBV13	TRBD2	-	TRBJ2-7	TGTGCCAGCAGCTTAGGTGTGGGACTAGCGGGGTACGAGCAGTACTTC	CASSLGVGLAGYEQYF
TRBV5-8	-	-	TRBJ1-1	TGTGCCAGCAGCTTGGCGGGAGGAGAAGCTTTCTTT	CASSLAGGEAFF
TRBV15	-	-	TRBJ2-7	TGTGCCACCAGCGGCACGGGATGGGACTCTAAAAGCTACGAGCAGTACTTC	CATSGTGWDSKSYEQYF
TRBV10-3	TRBD1	-	TRBJ2-2	TGTGCCATCGGAGGGACAGGGGGTGTAGTTGGCGGGGAGCTGTTTTTT	CAIGGTGGVVGGELFF
TRBV6-6	-	-	TRBJ1-1	TGTGCCAGCAGTTACGGGTCTCTCACTGAAGCTTTCTTT	CASSYGSLTEAFF
TRBV7-7	-	-	TRBJ1-1	TGTGCTAGCAGCTTATTAGTTGGGAGGGAAGCTTTCTTT	CASSLLVGREAFF
TRBV9	-	-	TRBJ1-5	TGTGCCAGCAGCTTGGGGGGCTCCGGCAATCAGCCCCAGCATTTT	CASSLGGSGNQPQHF
TRBV4-3	-	once	TRBJ2-2	TGCGCCAGCAGCCAAGAGTTTTCGACAGGAAGCGGGGAGCTGTTTTTT	CASSQEFSTGSGELFF
TRBV9	-	-	TRBJ1-4	TGTGCCAGCAGCGCGACACCGGACGGTCAACTAGGTGAAAAACTGTTTTTT	CASSATPDGQLGEKLFF
TRBV9	TRBD1	-	TRBJ1-4	TGTGCCAGCAGCGCCTCCGGGACAGCGGATGAAAAACTGTTTTTT	CASSASGTADEKLFF
TRBV6-5	-	-	TRBJ2-2	TGTGCCAGCGCGGACACCGGGGAGCTGTTTTTT	CASADTGELFF
TRBV6-5	-	few	TRBJ2-5	TGTGCCAGCAGTTACCGCTCCGGGGACCAGTACTTC	CASSYRSGDQYF
TRBV27	TRBD1	-	TRBJ1-4	TGTGCCAGCAGTTTGTACAGGGGTGGTAATGAAAAACTGTTTTTT	CASSLYRGGNEKLFF
TRBV7-9	-	-	TRBJ2-2	TGTGCCAGCAGCCTTTGGGGCGCCGGCACCGGGGAGCTGTTTTTT	CASSLWGAGTGELFF
TRBV9	-	-	TRBJ1-1	TGTGCCAGCAGCGTAGAAGAAGGAAGCGAAGCTTTCTTT	CASSVEEGSEAFF
TRBV7-9	-	-	TRBJ2-3	TGTGCCAGCAGCCGCACGGAGGGGGTCACAGATACGCAGTATTTT	CASSRTEGVTDTQYF
TRBV4-2	TRBD2	-	TRBJ2-5	TGTGCCAGCAGCCATCGGGGGGAGGGAGAGACCCAGTACTTC	CASSHRGEGETQYF
TRBV9	-	once	TRBJ2-7	TGTGCCAGCAGCCCTCCGTGGGGGGGCGAGAACGAGCAGTACTTC	CASSPPWGGENEQYF
TRBV27	TRBD2	-	TRBJ2-3	TGTGCCAGCAGTGTACTCAGTGGGGGGGCAGATACGCAGTATTTT	CASSVLSGGADTQYF
TRBV19	TRBD1	-	TRBJ1-1	TGTGCCACTATTCTACAGGGGAGGAACACTGAAGCTTTCTTT	CATILQGRNTEAFF
TRBV5-4	-	-	TRBJ2-7	TGTGCCAGCAGCTTGGCCCCGGGACACTCCTACGAGCAGTACTTC	CASSLAPGHSYEQYF
TRBV6-5	-	-	TRBJ2-4	TGTGCCAGCGAGGGAGAGACAGACAACATTCAGTACTTC	CASEGETDNIQYF
TRBV28	TRBD1	-	TRBJ2-5	TGTGCCAGCCGTAGACAGGGAAAGTACCAAGAGACCCAGTACTTC	CASRRQGKYQETQYF
TRBV29-1	-	once	TRBJ2-1	TGCAGCGCGGGGGACAGAGGCGAAATGTATGAGCAGTTCTTC	CSAGDRGEMYEQFF
TRBV27	-	-	TRBJ1-5	TGTGCCAGCAGTTTATTGGCGGCGGTTGGGCGGCCCCAGCATTTT	CASSLLAAVGRPQHF
TRBV29-1	-	-	TRBJ1-2	TGCAGCGTTGAAGCAGGGCCCTACACCTTC	CSVEAGPYTF
TRBV19	-	-	TRBJ2-7	TGTGCCAGTAGTATTGACAGCTCCTACGAGCAGTACTTC	CASSIDSSYEQYF